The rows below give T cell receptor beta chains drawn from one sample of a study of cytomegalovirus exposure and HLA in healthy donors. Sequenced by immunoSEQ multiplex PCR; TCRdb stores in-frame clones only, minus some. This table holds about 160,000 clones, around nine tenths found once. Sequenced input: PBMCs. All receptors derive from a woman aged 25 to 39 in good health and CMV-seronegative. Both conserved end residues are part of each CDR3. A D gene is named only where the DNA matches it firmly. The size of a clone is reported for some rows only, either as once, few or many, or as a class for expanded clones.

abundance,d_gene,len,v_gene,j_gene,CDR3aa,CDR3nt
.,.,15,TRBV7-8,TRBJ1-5,CASSPGEGYNQPQHF,TGTGCCAGCAGTCCCGGGGAGGGTTACAATCAGCCCCAGCATTTT
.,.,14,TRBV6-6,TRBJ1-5,CASSAEPGFGPQHF,TGTGCCAGCAGTGCTGAACCGGGGTTTGGGCCCCAGCATTTT
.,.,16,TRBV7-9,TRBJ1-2,CASSPFQGSGNYGYTF,TGTGCCAGCAGCCCTTTTCAGGGTTCGGGTAACTATGGCTACACCTTC
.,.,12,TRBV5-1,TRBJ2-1,CASSATNNEQFF,TGCGCCAGCAGCGCTACTAACAATGAGCAGTTCTTC
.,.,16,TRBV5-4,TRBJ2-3,CASSKPGLPHTDTQYF,TGTGCCAGCAGCAAACCGGGATTACCCCACACAGATACGCAGTATTTT
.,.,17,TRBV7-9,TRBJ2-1,CASSYLLLLGSYNEQFF,TGTGCCAGCAGCTATCTACTACTTCTTGGCTCCTACAATGAGCAGTTCTTC
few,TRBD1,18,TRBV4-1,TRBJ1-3,CASSQDYGTGGSGNTIYF,TGCGCCAGCAGCCAAGATTACGGGACAGGGGGCTCTGGAAACACCATATATTTT
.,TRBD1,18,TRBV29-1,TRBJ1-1,CSSYNSRDRGRLDTEAFF,TGCAGCTCCTACAACTCCCGGGACAGGGGGCGCTTGGACACTGAAGCTTTCTTT
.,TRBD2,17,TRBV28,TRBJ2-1,CASSPGGLIYSYNEQFF,TGTGCCAGCAGTCCTGGGGGACTAATTTACTCCTACAATGAGCAGTTCTTC
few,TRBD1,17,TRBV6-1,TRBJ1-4,CASSQAGTGGGNEKLFF,TGTGCCAGCAGTCAAGCCGGGACAGGGGGCGGTAATGAAAAACTGTTTTTT
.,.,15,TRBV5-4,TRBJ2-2,CASSPQGFYTGELFF,TGTGCCAGCAGCCCCCAGGGTTTCTACACCGGGGAGCTGTTTTTT
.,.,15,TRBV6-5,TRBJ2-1,CASSSRQEYYNEQFF,TGTGCCAGCAGTTCGCGACAGGAGTATTACAATGAGCAGTTCTTC
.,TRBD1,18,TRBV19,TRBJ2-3,CASSIDGSWTGMSDTQYF,TGTGCCAGTAGTATAGATGGAAGTTGGACAGGGATGTCAGATACGCAGTATTTT
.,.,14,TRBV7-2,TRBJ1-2,CASSSREPFYGYTF,TGTGCCAGCAGCTCCCGGGAGCCGTTCTATGGCTACACCTTC
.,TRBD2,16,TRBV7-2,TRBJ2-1,CASSLAGLPSYNEQFF,TGTGCCAGCAGCTTAGCGGGACTACCCTCCTACAATGAGCAGTTCTTC
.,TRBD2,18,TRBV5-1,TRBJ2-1,CASSPKEASGSFRGEQFF,TGCGCCAGCAGTCCGAAGGAGGCTAGCGGGAGTTTTAGGGGGGAGCAGTTCTTC
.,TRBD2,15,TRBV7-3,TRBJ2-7,CASSSIAGSSYEQYF,TGTGCCAGCAGCTCGATAGCGGGTAGCTCCTACGAGCAGTACTTC